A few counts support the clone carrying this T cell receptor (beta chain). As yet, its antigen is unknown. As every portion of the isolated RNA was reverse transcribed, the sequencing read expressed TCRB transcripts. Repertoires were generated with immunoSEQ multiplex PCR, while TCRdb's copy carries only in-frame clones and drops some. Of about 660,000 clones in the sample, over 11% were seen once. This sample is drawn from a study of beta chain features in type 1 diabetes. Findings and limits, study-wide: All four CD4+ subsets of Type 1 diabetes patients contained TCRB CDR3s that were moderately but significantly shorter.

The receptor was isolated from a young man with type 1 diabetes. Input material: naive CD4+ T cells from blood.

The CDR3: CASSQDVGTIYEQYF. CDR3 nucleotides: TGTGCCAGCAGCCAAGATGTTGGGACTATCTACGAGCAGTACTTC. The chain recombines TRBV4-2 with TRBJ2-7; 7 bases are a match to TRBD2. V was clipped by 0 bases and J by 3 bases; unmatched bases: 5. This CDR3 has 15 residues. Germline values: CDR1 LGHNA, CDR2 YNFKEQ.